This T cell receptor beta chain was captured by sequencing in a study of T cell repertoires in aging, cancer and after chemotherapy. Study context: Healthy donor repertoires were recorded over several months to years and showed clear clonal overlap. Study-wide findings and caveats: Compared with age-matched healthy donors, untreated hematological or solid cancer patients showed higher blood TCR clonality. Across the chemotherapy interval, each cancer cohort showed higher median generation probability, suggesting thymic rebound.

Multiplex touch-down PCR with TRB-A/B primers amplified rearranged V-D-J TRB sequences. MiXCR, run by TCRdb on the multiplex PCR reads, gives a single entry per CDR3 protein. Of about 11,000 distinct CDR3 sequences listed, 30% to 35% were seen once; the top ten hold about 19%. TCR beta rearrangements were amplified from peripheral blood genomic DNA. The sample holds a few counts of this clonotype. Its specificity is not known. One end of the junction does not line up with germline, which may come from a read error. The length of the CDR3 is 13 residues. The TCR sequence derives from a human donor in good health. The donor label of this sample is uncertain. V is TRBV12-3 or TRBV12-4 and J is TRBJ2-1; D is ambiguous. The sample consisted of blood. The CDR3 loop reads CASSLDGYNEQFF. DNA of the CDR3: TGTGCCAGCAGCTTAGACGGTTACAATGAGCAGTTCTTC.